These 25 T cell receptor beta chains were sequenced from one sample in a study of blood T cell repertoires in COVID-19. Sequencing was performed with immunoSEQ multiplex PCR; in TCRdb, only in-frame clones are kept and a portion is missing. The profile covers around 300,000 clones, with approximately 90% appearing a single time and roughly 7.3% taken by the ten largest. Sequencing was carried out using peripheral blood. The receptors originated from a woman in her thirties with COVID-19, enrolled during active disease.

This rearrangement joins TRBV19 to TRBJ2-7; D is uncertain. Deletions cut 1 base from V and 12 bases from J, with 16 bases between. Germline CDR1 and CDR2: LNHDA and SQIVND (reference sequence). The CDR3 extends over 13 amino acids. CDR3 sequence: CASSIGAGSVRYF. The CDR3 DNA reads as TGTGCCAGTAGTATAGGGGCAGGATCGGTCCGGTACTTC.

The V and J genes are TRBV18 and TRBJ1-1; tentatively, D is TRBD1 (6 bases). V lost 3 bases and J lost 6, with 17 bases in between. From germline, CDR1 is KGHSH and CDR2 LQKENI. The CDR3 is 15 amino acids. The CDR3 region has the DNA TGTGCCAGCTCACCGATGGATTTCCCAGGGGCTGAAGCTTTCTTT. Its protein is CASSPMDFPGAEAFF.

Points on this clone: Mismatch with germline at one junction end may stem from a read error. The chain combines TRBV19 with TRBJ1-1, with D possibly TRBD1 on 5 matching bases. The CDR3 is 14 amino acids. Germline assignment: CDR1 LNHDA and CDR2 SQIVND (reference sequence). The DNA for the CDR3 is TGTGCCGGTAGTCTACTGGACACGAACACTGAAGCTTTCTTT. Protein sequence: CAGSLLDTNTEAFF.

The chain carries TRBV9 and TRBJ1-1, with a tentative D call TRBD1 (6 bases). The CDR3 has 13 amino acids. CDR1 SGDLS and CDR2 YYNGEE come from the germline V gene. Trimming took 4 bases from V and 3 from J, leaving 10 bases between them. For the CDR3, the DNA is TGTGCCAGCAGCTTCTCAGGGGACACTGAAGCTTTCTTT. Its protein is CASSFSGDTEAFF.

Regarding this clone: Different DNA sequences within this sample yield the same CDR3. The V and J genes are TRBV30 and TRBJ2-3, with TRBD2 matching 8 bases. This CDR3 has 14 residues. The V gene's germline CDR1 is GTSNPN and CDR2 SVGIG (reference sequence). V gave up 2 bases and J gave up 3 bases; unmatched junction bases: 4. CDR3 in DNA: TGTGCCTGGAGTCTAGGCGGGGGGACAGATACGCAGTATTTT. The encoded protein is CAWSLGGGTDTQYF.

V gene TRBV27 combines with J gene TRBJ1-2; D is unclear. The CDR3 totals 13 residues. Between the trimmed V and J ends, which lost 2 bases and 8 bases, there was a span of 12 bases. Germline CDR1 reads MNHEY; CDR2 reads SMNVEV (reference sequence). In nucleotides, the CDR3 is TGTGCCAGCAGTTTAGTGGGCGCGGGCGGCTACACCTTC. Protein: CASSLVGAGGYTF.

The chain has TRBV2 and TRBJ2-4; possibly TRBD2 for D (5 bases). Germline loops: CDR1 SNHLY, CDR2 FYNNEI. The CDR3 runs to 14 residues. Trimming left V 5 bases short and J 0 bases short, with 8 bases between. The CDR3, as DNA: TGTGCCAGCAGTCGGCGGGTAGCCAAAAACATTCAGTACTTC. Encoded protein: CASSRRVAKNIQYF.

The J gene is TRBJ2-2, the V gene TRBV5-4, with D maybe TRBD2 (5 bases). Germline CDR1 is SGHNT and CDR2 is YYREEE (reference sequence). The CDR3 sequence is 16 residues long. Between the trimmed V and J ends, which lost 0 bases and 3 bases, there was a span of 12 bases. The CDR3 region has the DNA TGTGCCAGCAGCTTGGCTGCCGGGATAGACACCGGGGAGCTGTTTTTT. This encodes CASSLAAGIDTGELFF. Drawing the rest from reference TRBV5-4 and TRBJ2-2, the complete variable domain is ETGVTQSPTHLIKTRGQQVTLRCSSQSGHNTVSWYQQALGQGPQFIFQYYREEENGRGNFPPRFSGLQFPNYSSELNVNALELDDSALYLCASSLAAGIDTGELFFGEGSRLTVL.

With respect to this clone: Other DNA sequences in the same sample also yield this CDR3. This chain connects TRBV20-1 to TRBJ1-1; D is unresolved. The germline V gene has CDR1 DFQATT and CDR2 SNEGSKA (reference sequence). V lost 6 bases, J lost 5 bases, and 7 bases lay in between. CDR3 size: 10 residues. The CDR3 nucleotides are TGCAGTGCAAGTCGGACTGAAGCTTTCTTT. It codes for CSASRTEAFF.

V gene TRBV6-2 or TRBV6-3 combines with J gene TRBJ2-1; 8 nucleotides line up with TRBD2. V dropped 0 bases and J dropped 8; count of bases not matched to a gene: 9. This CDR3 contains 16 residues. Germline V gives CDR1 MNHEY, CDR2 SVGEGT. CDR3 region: CASSYSNREGGDEQFF. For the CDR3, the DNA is TGTGCCAGCAGTTACTCGAACCGGGAGGGAGGGGATGAGCAGTTCTTC.

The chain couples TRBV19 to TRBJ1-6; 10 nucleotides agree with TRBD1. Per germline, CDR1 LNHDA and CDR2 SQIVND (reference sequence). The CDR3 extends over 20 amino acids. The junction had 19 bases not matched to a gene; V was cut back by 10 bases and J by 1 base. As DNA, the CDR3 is TGTGCCATTCTTGATACCGGGACAGGGGTTAATTGGTCCTATAATTCACCCCTCCACTTT. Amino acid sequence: CAILDTGTGVNWSYNSPLHF.

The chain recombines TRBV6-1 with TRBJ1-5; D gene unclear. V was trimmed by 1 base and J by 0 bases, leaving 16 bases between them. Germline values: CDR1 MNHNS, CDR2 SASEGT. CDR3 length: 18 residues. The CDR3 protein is CASSEDPVYSHSNQPQHF. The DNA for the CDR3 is TGTGCCAGCAGTGAAGACCCGGTCTACAGCCATAGCAATCAGCCCCAGCATTTT.

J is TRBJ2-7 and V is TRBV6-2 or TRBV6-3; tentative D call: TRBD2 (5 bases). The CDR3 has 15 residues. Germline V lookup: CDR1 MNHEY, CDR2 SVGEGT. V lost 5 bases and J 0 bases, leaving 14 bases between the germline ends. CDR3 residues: CASSRRLPPSYEQYF. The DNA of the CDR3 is TGTGCCAGCAGTCGCCGACTACCCCCCTCCTACGAGCAGTACTTC.

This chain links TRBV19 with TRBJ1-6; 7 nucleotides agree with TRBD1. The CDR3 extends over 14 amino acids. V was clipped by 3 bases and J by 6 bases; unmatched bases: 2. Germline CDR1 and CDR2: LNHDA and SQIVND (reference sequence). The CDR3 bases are TGTGCCAGTAGTATGGGGACAGCTAATTCACCCCTCCACTTT. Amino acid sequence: CASSMGTANSPLHF. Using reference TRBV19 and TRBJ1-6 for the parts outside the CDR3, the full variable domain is DGGITQSPKYLFRKEGQNVTLSCEQNLNHDAMYWYRQDPGQGLRLIYYSQIVNDFQKGDIAEGYSVSREKKESFPLTVTSAQKNPTAFYLCASSMGTANSPLHFGNGTRLTVT.

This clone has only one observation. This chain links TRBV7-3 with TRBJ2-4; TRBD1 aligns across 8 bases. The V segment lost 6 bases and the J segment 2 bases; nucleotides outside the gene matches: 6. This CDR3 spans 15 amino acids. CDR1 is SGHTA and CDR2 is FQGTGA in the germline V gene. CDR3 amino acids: CASSSTGGPKNIQYF. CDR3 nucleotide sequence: TGTGCCAGCAGTTCCACAGGGGGACCCAAAAACATTCAGTACTTC. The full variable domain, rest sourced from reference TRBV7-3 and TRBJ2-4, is GAGVSQTPSNKVTEKGKYVELRCDPISGHTALYWYRQSLGQGPEFLIYFQGTGAADDSGLPNDRFFAVRPEGSVSTLKIQRTERGDSAVYLCASSSTGGPKNIQYFGAGTRLSVL.

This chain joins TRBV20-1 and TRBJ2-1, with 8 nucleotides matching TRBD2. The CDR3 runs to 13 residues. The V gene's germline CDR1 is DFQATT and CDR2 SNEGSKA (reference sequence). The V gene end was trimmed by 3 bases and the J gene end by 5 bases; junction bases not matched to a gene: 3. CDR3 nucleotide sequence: TGCAGTGCTAGTGGGACTAGTGACAATGAGCAGTTCTTC. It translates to CSASGTSDNEQFF.

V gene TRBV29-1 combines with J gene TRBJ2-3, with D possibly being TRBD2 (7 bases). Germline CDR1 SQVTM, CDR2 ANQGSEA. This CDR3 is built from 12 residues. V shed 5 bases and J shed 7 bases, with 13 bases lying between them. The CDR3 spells CSVIRGAHTQYF. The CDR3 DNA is TGCAGCGTTATCCGGGGGGCGCATACGCAGTATTTT.

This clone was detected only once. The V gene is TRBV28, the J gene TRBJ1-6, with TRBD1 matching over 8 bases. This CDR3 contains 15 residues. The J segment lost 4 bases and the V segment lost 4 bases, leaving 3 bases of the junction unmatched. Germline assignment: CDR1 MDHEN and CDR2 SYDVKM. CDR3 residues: CASSWGDRYNSPLHF. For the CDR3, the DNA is TGTGCCAGCAGTTGGGGGGACAGGTATAATTCACCCCTCCACTTT. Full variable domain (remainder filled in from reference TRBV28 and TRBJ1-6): DVKVTQSSRYLVKRTGEKVFLECVQDMDHENMFWYRQDPGLGLRLIYFSYDVKMKEKGDIPEGYSVSREKKERFSLILESASTNQTSMYLCASSWGDRYNSPLHFGNGTRLTVT.

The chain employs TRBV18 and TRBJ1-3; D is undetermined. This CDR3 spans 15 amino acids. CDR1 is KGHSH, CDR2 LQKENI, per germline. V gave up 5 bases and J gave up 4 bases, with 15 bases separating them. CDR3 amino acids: CASSEFGSRGNTIYF. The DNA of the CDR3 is TGTGCCAGCTCAGAGTTCGGGAGCCGGGGAAACACCATATATTTT. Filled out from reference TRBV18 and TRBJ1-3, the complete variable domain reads NAGVMQNPRHLVRRRGQEARLRCSPMKGHSHVYWYRQLPEEGLKFMVYLQKENIIDESGMPKERFSAEFPKEGPSILRIQQVVRGDSAAYFCASSEFGSRGNTIYFGEGSWLTVV.

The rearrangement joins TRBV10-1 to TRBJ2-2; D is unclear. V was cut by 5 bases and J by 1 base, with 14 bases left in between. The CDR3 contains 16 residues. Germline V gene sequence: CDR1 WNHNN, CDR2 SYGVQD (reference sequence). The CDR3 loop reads CASSSVAERNTGELFF. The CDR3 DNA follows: TGCGCCAGCAGTTCCGTGGCGGAGCGGAACACCGGGGAGCTGTTTTTT.

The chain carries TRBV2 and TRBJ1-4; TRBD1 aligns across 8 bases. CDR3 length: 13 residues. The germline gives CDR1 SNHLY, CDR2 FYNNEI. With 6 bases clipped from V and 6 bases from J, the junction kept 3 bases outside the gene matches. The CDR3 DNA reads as TGTGCCAGCAGCAGGGGGCGCGATGAAAAACTGTTTTTT. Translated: CASSRGRDEKLFF.

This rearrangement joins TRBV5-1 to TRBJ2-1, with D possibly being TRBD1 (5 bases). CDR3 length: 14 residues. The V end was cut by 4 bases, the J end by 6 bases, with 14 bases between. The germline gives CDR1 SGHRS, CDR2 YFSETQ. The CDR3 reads CASSRGLDGNEQFF. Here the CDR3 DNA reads TGCGCCAGCAGCAGGGGCTTGGACGGCAATGAGCAGTTCTTC.

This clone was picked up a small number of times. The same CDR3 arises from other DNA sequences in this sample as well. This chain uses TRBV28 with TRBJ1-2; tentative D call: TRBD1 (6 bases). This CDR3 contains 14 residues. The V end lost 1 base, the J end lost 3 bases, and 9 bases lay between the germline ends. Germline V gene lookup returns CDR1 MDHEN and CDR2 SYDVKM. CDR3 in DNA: TGTGCCAGCAGTTTATTGACAGGTCACTATGGCTACACCTTC. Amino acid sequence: CASSLLTGHYGYTF.

CDR3 protein: CASSEVQGVNGELFF. The CDR3 bases are TGTGCCAGCAGTGAAGTGCAGGGCGTAAACGGGGAGCTGTTTTTT. This sequence joins TRBV2 and TRBJ2-2, with D perhaps TRBD1 (5 bases). The V and J ends lost 1 base and 7 bases respectively, with 13 bases between them. The germline CDR1 and CDR2 sequences are SNHLY and FYNNEI. The CDR3 has 15 amino acids.

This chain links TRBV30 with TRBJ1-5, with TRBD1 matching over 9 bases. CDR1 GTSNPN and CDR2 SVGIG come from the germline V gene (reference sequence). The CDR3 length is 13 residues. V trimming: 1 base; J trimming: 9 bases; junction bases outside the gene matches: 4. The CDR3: CAWSGDRARPQHF. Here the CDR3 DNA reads TGTGCCTGGAGTGGGGACAGGGCCAGGCCCCAGCATTTT.